The 27 T cell receptor beta chains given below trace back to one sample, sequenced in a study of cytomegalovirus exposure and HLA in healthy donors (dated by TCRdb to 2016 to 2017). Receptor libraries were prepared by the immunoSEQ multiplex PCR assay. For the multiplex PCR, a mixture combining 60 forward primers for TCR Vbeta segments and 13 reverse primers for TCR Jbeta segments was used. The clones in this table, taken by TCRdb from immuneACCESS, are in-frame only. Not every clone is retained; where verified, under half of the shortfall comes from an unresolved V gene, and the cause of the rest is unknown. Across this sample there are 130,000 or so clones, with roughly 80% seen only once. Clones ranked in the top ten supply 1.5% of the sample. Sequenced material: PBMCs. All receptors derive from a woman aged 18 to 35 in good health and CMV-seronegative.

The chain uses TRBV4-2 and TRBJ2-5, with TRBD2 as a possible D gene (7 bases). This CDR3 comprises 16 residues. V was trimmed by 0 bases and J by 3 bases, leaving 14 bases between them. Germline CDR1 is LGHNA and CDR2 is YNFKEQ. Here the CDR3 DNA reads TGTGCCAGCAGCCAAGACGGCACAGGGAGGGAAGAGACCCAGTACTTC. Translated: CASSQDGTGREETQYF.

The chain links TRBV6-1 to TRBJ2-3; 8 positions agree with TRBD1. The germline gives CDR1 MNHNS, CDR2 SASEGT. V dropped 0 bases and J dropped 14; count of bases not matched to a gene: 4. CDR3 length: 12 residues. The CDR3 DNA is TGTGCCAGCAGTGAAGCGGGACAGGTTCGGTATTTT. Protein product: CASSEAGQVRYF.

This clone was found once. The gene calls are TRBV5-5 and TRBJ2-7; 11 nucleotides align to TRBD2. Germline V gene sequence: CDR1 SGHKS, CDR2 YYEKEE (reference sequence). CDR3 length equals 17 residues. The J segment lost 2 bases and the V segment lost 1 base, leaving 8 bases of the junction unmatched. For the CDR3, the DNA is TGTGCCAGCAGCTTGTTCCTAGCGGGAGGCCGTACCTACGAGCAGTACTTC. Translating gives CASSLFLAGGRTYEQYF.

This clone occurred once. The chain joins TRBV14 to TRBJ2-7, with D perhaps TRBD1 (5 bases). The length of the CDR3 is 15 residues. V lost 1 base to trimming and J lost 2 bases, with 12 bases between them. CDR1 is SGHDN, CDR2 FVKESK, per germline. The CDR3 DNA sequence: TGTGCCAGCAGCCAAGGACGGACACCCGCCTACGAGCAGTACTTC. Translated, it gives CASSQGRTPAYEQYF.

J is TRBJ2-3 and V is TRBV29-1; a possible D gene is TRBD2 (5 bases). The CDR3 extends over 13 amino acids. V lost 5 bases and J 1 base, leaving 10 bases between the germline ends. Looked up from germline, CDR1 is SQVTM and CDR2 is ANQGSEA. This CDR3 reads CSVSRDRTDTQYF. The CDR3 DNA reads as TGCAGCGTTTCGAGGGATCGCACAGATACGCAGTATTTT.

The rearrangement joins TRBV4-1 to TRBJ2-3, with TRBD2 identical over 10 bases. The germline gives CDR1 MGHRA, CDR2 YSYEKL. This CDR3 is 16 amino acids long. Germline trimming cut 0 bases from V and 5 bases from J; bases unmatched to any gene: 5. Here the CDR3 reads CASSQELAGEGDTQYF. In nucleotides, the CDR3 is TGCGCCAGCAGCCAAGAGCTAGCGGGAGAGGGAGATACGCAGTATTTT.

The rearrangement links TRBV7-6 to TRBJ1-3; D is unclear. The CDR3 covers 15 residues. Trimming took off 0 bases at V and 2 bases at J, with 8 bases between the two ends. Germline V gene data show CDR1 as SGHVS and CDR2 as FNYEAQ. CDR3 in DNA: TGTGCCAGCAGCTTAGCGTCAACTCCTGGAAACACCATATATTTT. The encoded protein is CASSLASTPGNTIYF.

This rearrangement joins TRBV5-4 to TRBJ1-6; D is possibly TRBD1 (6 bases). The V end was cut by 3 bases, the J end by 7 bases, with 17 bases between. CDR3 length: 16 amino acids. Germline CDR1 reads SGHNT; CDR2 reads YYREEE (reference sequence). DNA for the CDR3: TGTGCCAGCAGCTCAAGCCTACAGGGATGGAATTCACCCCTCCACTTT. Its translation: CASSSSLQGWNSPLHF.

V is TRBV7-3 and J is TRBJ2-5; D possibly corresponds to TRBD1 (5 bases). The length of the CDR3 is 13 residues. Trimming stripped 5 bases from V and 2 bases from J, with 9 bases between. Germline CDR1 is SGHTA and CDR2 is FQGTGA. The CDR3 bases are TGTGCCAGCAGCCGGCAGGGACAAGAGACCCAGTACTTC. Amino acids: CASSRQGQETQYF. Based on the CDR3 plus reference TRBV7-3 and TRBJ2-5, the full variable domain is GAGVSQTPSNKVTEKGKYVELRCDPISGHTALYWYRQSLGQGPEFLIYFQGTGAADDSGLPNDRFFAVRPEGSVSTLKIQRTERGDSAVYLCASSRQGQETQYFGPGTRLLVL.

This rearrangement joins TRBV2 to TRBJ2-5, with D maybe TRBD2 (6 bases). The J call is uncertain, as TRBJ2-7 better fits the DNA end. In germline, CDR1 is SNHLY, CDR2 FYNNEI. This CDR3 comprises 15 residues. In DNA, the CDR3 is TGTGCCAGCAGTCTCTTAGCGGAAGCCTCCTACGAGCAGTACTTC. Translation: CASSLLAEASYEQYF.

The V call is TRBV6-4, the J call TRBJ2-7; tentatively, D is TRBD2 (5 bases). Per the germline V gene, CDR1 is MRHNA and CDR2 is SNTAGT. Trimming removed 3 bases from V and 0 bases from J, with 9 bases in between. The CDR3 covers 14 residues. The CDR3 region is CASSEEAFSYEQYF. The CDR3 DNA follows: TGTGCCAGCAGTGAGGAGGCCTTCTCCTACGAGCAGTACTTC.

The chain couples TRBV5-1 to TRBJ2-2; no definite D call. The CDR3 runs to 16 residues. V was pared by 1 base and J by 4 bases, with 14 bases between. Germline V gene sequence: CDR1 SGHRS, CDR2 YFSETQ. CDR3 loop: CASSLQTTFSTGELFF. The CDR3 DNA follows: TGCGCCAGCAGCTTGCAGACAACCTTTTCCACCGGGGAGCTGTTTTTT.

The rearrangement links TRBV7-3 to TRBJ2-5; tentatively, D is TRBD2 (5 bases). The ends were cut back, 1 base at V and 5 bases at J, with 14 bases in the middle. The CDR3 length is 15 residues. CDR1 and CDR2 (germline): SGHTA, FQGTGA. DNA for the CDR3: TGTGCCAGCAGCTTAAACCCTACCCGAGGGGAGACCCAGTACTTC. It specifies CASSLNPTRGETQYF.

The table lists this clone with a count of one. The chain joins TRBV30 to TRBJ1-4; no definite D call. CDR3 length: 13 amino acids. CDR1 is GTSNPN, CDR2 SVGIG, per germline (reference sequence). V was shortened by 2 bases and J by 4 bases, with 8 bases between the two germline ends. The CDR3 sequence: CAWSRRVNEKLFF. In DNA form, the CDR3 reads TGTGCCTGGAGTAGACGGGTTAATGAAAAACTGTTTTTT.

The V gene is TRBV5-5, the J gene TRBJ1-5, with D possibly being TRBD1 (6 bases). CDR3 length equals 14 residues. Germline CDR1 SGHKS, CDR2 YYEKEE (reference sequence). Trimming stripped 7 bases from V and 7 bases from J, with 18 bases between. The CDR3 loop reads CASRDGPGVQPQHF. Here the CDR3 DNA reads TGTGCCAGCCGAGATGGGCCAGGGGTGCAGCCCCAGCATTTT.

The chain is built from TRBV7-6 and TRBJ1-1; 8 nucleotides agree with TRBD1. This CDR3 region has 14 residues. The trim removed 3 bases at V and 1 base at J, leaving 1 base unmatched. Germline CDR1 and CDR2: SGHVS and FNYEAQ. This CDR3 reads CASSLTGENTEAFF. As DNA, the CDR3 is TGTGCCAGCAGCTTGACAGGGGAGAACACTGAAGCTTTCTTT.

The V gene is TRBV19, the J gene TRBJ1-2, with D unclear. The CDR3 runs to 15 residues. Germline V CDR1 and CDR2: LNHDA, SQIVND (reference sequence). The V end was cut by 5 bases, the J end by 8 bases, with 21 bases between. CDR3 region: CASSLPDGWRGGYTF. CDR3 coding DNA: TGTGCCAGTAGTTTACCGGACGGGTGGAGAGGGGGCTACACCTTC.

V usage is TRBV4-1 and J usage is TRBJ2-5, with D hard to call. Germline V lookup: CDR1 MGHRA, CDR2 YSYEKL. This CDR3 comprises 13 residues. V was clipped by 0 bases and J by 3 bases, with 5 bases between them. The CDR3 nucleotides are TGCGCCAGCAGCCAAGATACAGAAGAGACCCAGTACTTC. This sequence encodes CASSQDTEETQYF.

The gene calls are TRBV18 and TRBJ1-3; D possibly corresponds to TRBD1 (5 bases). The V gene's germline CDR1 is KGHSH and CDR2 LQKENI. Trimming took 1 base from V and 1 from J, leaving 11 bases between them. The CDR3 totals 16 residues. The CDR3 coding sequence is TGTGCCAGCTCACCACAGGCTCAGGGTTCTGGAAACACCATATATTTT. Residues: CASSPQAQGSGNTIYF. The variable domain in full, with the rest retrieved from reference TRBV18 and TRBJ1-3, is NAGVMQNPRHLVRRRGQEARLRCSPMKGHSHVYWYRQLPEEGLKFMVYLQKENIIDESGMPKERFSAEFPKEGPSILRIQQVVRGDSAAYFCASSPQAQGSGNTIYFGEGSWLTVV.

This clone was detected a few times. Here the CDR3 DNA reads TGTGCCAGCAGTCCCCCGGGACAGCTCTATGGCTACACCTTC. Translation: CASSPPGQLYGYTF. The rearrangement links TRBV5-5 to TRBJ1-2; 7 bases align to TRBD1. Per germline, CDR1 SGHKS and CDR2 YYEKEE (reference sequence). The CDR3 is 14 residues long. V dropped 5 bases and J dropped 4; count of bases not matched to a gene: 8. The full variable domain, rest sourced from reference TRBV5-5 and TRBJ1-2, is DAGVTQSPTHLIKTRGQQVTLRCSPISGHKSVSWYQQVLGQGPQFIFQYYEKEERGRGNFPDRFSARQFPNYSSELNVNALLLGDSALYLCASSPPGQLYGYTFGSGTRLTVV.

This clone was recorded only once. This chain links TRBV18 with TRBJ1-1; 8 nucleotides match TRBD1. The CDR3 is made up of 14 amino acids. Germline V gene data show CDR1 as KGHSH and CDR2 as LQKENI. J gave up 6 bases and V 5 bases, and 8 bases lay outside the gene matches. The CDR3, as DNA: TGTGCCAGCTCAGCCCCGGGACAGGCCTCTGAAGCTTTCTTT. Protein: CASSAPGQASEAFF.

The chain recombines TRBV7-8 with TRBJ1-5, with D unresolved. Looked up from germline, CDR1 is SGHVS and CDR2 is FQNEAQ. V lost 5 bases and J lost 5, with 19 bases in between. The CDR3 is 16 residues long. CDR3 DNA: TGTGCCAGCAGCCACAGAGTCCTGAACACCGATCAGCCCCAGCATTTT. It codes for CASSHRVLNTDQPQHF.

The chain combines TRBV11-2 with TRBJ1-2; TRBD1 might be the D (6 bases). The CDR3 length is 15 residues. CDR1 SGHAT and CDR2 FQNNGV come from the germline V gene. Trimming cost V 2 bases and J 3 bases, with 13 bases left between them. The CDR3 spells CASSLNTGLDYGYTF. DNA for the CDR3: TGTGCCAGCAGCTTAAATACAGGGCTGGACTATGGCTACACCTTC.

CDR3 DNA: TGTGCCAGCAGCCTGAGCAGCAATCAGCCCCAGCATTTT. It yields the protein CASSLSSNQPQHF. This sequence joins TRBV27 and TRBJ1-5, with unresolved D. The CDR3 covers 13 residues. V dropped 6 bases and J dropped 1 base, with 7 bases sitting between them. CDR1 is MNHEY and CDR2 is SMNVEV in the germline V gene (reference sequence).

This clone was detected once. The chain joins TRBV18 to TRBJ1-1; D gene ambiguous. With 3 bases removed from V and 0 bases from J, the gap between germline ends came to 8 bases. CDR3 size: 14 residues. From germline, CDR1 is KGHSH and CDR2 LQKENI. CDR3 in DNA: TGTGCCAGCTCACCTAGAAACGTGAACACTGAAGCTTTCTTT. Translated, it gives CASSPRNVNTEAFF.

The chain carries TRBV2 and TRBJ2-5, with 14 positions matching TRBD2. V lost 7 bases and J lost 6; bases outside the gene matches: 4. The germline V gene has CDR1 SNHLY and CDR2 FYNNEI. This CDR3 contains 14 residues. CDR3: CASTGTSGRKTQYF. The CDR3 DNA reads TGTGCCAGCACCGGGACTAGCGGGAGAAAGACCCAGTACTTC.

J is TRBJ2-7 and V is TRBV18; the match to TRBD2 covers 11 bases. The CDR3 runs 14 residues. Germline V CDR1 and CDR2: KGHSH, LQKENI. V shed 4 bases and J 3 bases; nucleotides not matched to a gene: 2. CDR3 protein: CASSRGTSGYEQYF. The CDR3 DNA sequence: TGTGCCAGCTCACGAGGGACTAGCGGCTACGAGCAGTACTTC.